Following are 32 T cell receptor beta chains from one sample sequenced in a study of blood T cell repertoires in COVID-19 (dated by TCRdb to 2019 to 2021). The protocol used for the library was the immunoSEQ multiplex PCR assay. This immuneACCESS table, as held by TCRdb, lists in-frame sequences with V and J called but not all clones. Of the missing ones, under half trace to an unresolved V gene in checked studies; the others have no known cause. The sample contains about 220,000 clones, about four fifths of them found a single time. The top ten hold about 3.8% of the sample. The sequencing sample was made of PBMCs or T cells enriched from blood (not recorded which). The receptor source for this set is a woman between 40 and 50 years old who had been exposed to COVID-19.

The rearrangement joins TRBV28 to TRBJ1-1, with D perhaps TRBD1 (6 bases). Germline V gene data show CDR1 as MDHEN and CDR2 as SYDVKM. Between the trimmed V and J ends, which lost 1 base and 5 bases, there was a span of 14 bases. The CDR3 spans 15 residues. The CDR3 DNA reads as TGTGCCAGCAGTTTATTGGGGGCGAGTGGGACTGAAGCTTTCTTT. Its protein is CASSLLGASGTEAFF.

This CDR3 reads CASSRMGEGQETQYF. The DNA for the CDR3 is TGTGCCAGCTCACGCATGGGAGAAGGGCAAGAGACCCAGTACTTC. V is TRBV18 and J is TRBJ2-5, with D possibly TRBD2 on 5 matching bases. This CDR3 comprises 15 residues. Germline V gives CDR1 KGHSH, CDR2 LQKENI. Trimming stripped 4 bases from V and 2 bases from J, with 14 bases between.

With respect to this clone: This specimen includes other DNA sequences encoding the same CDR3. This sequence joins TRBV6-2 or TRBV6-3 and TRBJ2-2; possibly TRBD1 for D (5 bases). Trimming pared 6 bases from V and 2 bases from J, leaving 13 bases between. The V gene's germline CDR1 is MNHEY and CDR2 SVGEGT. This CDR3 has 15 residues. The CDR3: CASSRQGRNTGELFF. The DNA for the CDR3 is TGTGCCAGCAGCAGGCAGGGCCGAAACACCGGGGAGCTGTTTTTT.

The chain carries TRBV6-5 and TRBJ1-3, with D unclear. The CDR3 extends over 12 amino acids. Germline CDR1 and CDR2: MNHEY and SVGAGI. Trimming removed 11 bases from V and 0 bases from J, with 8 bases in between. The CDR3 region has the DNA TGTGCCGGCGGGTTCTCTGGAAACACCATATATTTT. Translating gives CAGGFSGNTIYF.

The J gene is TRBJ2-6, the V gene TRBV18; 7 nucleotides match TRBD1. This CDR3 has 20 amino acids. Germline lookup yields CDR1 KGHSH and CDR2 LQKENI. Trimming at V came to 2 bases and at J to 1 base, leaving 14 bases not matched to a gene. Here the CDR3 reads CASSPLRPGQISSGANVLTF. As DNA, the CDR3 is TGTGCCAGCTCACCATTAAGGCCGGGACAGATTTCATCTGGGGCCAACGTCCTGACTTTC.

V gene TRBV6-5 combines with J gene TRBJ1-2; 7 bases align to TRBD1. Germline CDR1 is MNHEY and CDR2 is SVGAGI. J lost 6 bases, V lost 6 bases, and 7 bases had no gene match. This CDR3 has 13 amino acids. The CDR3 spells CASSRRQGNGYTF. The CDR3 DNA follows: TGTGCCAGCAGCAGACGACAGGGTAATGGCTACACCTTC.

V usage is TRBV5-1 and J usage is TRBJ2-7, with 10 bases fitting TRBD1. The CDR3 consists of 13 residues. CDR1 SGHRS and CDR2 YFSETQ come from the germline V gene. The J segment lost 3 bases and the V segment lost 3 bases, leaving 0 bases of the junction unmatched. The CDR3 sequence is CASSWDRGYEQYF. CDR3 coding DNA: TGCGCCAGCAGCTGGGACAGGGGCTACGAGCAGTACTTC.

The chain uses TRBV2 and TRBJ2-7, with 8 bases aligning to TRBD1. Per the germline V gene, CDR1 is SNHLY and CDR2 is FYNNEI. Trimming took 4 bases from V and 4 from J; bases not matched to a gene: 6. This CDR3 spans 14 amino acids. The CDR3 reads CASSGGRTGYEQYF. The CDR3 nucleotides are TGTGCCAGCAGTGGGGGCCGGACAGGGTACGAGCAGTACTTC.

Written as DNA, the CDR3 is TGTGCCAGCAGCTACCAGGGCAGGGGTAACACTGAAGCTTTCTTT. Amino acids: CASSYQGRGNTEAFF. The chain recombines TRBV5-8 with TRBJ1-1; D might be TRBD1 (6 bases). Looked up from germline, CDR1 is SGHTS and CDR2 is YDEGEE. The CDR3 is 15 amino acids. V lost 3 bases and J lost 2, with 14 bases in between.

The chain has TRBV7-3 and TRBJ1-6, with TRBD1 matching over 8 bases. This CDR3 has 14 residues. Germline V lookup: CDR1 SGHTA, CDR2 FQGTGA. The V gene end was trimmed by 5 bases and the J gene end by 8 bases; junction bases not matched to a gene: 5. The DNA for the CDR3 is TGTGCCAGCAGCCGTGGACAGGGATATTCACCCCTCCACTTT. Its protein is CASSRGQGYSPLHF.

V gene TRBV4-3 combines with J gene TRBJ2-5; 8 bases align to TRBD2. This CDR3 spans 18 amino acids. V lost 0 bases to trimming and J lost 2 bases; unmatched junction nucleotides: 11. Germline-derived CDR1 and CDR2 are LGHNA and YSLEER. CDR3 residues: CASSQDWPSGFRQETQYF. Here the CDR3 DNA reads TGCGCCAGCAGCCAAGATTGGCCTAGCGGGTTTCGGCAAGAGACCCAGTACTTC.

The CDR3 region is CASSQGVRVTGELFF. The DNA of the CDR3 is TGCGCCAGCAGCCAAGGCGTCAGGGTCACCGGGGAGCTGTTTTTT. The rearrangement uses TRBV4-1 and TRBJ2-2, with D possibly matching TRBD1 (5 bases). The V end was cut by 1 base, the J end by 4 bases, with 10 bases between. This CDR3 is built from 15 residues. From germline, CDR1 is MGHRA and CDR2 YSYEKL.

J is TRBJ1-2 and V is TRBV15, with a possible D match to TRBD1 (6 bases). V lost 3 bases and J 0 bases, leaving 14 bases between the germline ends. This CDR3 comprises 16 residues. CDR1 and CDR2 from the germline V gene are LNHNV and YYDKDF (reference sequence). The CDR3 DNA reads TGTGCCACCAGCAGTACGGACAGAAGTTCTAACTATGGCTACACCTTC. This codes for CATSSTDRSSNYGYTF.

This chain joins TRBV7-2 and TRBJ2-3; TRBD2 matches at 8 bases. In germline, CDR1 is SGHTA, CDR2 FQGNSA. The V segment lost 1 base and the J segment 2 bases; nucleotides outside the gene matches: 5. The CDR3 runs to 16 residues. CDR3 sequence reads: CASSLVRRGATDTQYF. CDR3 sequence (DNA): TGTGCCAGCAGCTTAGTACGGCGGGGGGCCACAGATACGCAGTATTTT.

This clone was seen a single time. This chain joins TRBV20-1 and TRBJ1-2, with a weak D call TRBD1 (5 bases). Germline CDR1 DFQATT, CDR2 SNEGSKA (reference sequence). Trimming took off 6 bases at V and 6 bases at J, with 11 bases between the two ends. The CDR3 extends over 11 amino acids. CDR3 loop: CSARWGDGYTF. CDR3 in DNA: TGCAGTGCCAGATGGGGGGATGGCTACACCTTC.

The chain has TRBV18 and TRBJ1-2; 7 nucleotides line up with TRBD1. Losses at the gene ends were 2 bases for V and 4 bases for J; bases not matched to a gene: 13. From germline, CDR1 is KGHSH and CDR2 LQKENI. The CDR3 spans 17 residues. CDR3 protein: CASSPVPAAPGGYGYTF. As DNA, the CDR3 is TGTGCCAGCTCACCAGTTCCGGCAGCTCCAGGGGGCTATGGCTACACCTTC.

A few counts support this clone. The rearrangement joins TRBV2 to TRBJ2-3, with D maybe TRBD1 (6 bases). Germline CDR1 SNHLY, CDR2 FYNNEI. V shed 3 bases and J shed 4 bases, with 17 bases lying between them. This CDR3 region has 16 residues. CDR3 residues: CASSERRGVFADTQYF. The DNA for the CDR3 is TGTGCCAGCAGTGAGCGCAGGGGAGTGTTCGCAGATACGCAGTATTTT.

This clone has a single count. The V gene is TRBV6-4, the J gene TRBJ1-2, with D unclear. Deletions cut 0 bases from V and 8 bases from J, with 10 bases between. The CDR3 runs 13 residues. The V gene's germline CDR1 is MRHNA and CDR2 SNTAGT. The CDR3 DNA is TGTGCCAGCAGTGACTCTCCTATGCGGGGCTACACCTTC. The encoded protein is CASSDSPMRGYTF.

CDR3 residues: CASSYSQGGASNQPQHF. Written as DNA, the CDR3 is TGTGCCAGCAGTTACTCACAGGGTGGGGCTAGCAATCAGCCCCAGCATTTT. The rearrangement uses TRBV6-2 or TRBV6-3 and TRBJ1-5; D possibly corresponds to TRBD1 (6 bases). The CDR3 extends over 17 amino acids. Trimming pared 0 bases from V and 0 bases from J, leaving 12 bases between. Germline V CDR1 and CDR2: MNHEY, SVGEGT.

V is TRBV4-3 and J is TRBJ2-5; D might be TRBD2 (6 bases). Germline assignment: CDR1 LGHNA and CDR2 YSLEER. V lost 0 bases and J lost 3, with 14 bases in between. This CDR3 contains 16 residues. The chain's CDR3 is CASSQERVSGEETQYF. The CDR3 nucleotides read TGCGCCAGCAGCCAAGAACGCGTTTCGGGGGAAGAGACCCAGTACTTC.

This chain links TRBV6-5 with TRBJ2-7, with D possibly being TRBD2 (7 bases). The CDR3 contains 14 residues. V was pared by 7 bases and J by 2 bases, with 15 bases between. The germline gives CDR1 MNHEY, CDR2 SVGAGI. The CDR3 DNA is TGTGCCAGCAACACAGGGAGGGTAGCCTACGAGCAGTACTTC. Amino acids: CASNTGRVAYEQYF.

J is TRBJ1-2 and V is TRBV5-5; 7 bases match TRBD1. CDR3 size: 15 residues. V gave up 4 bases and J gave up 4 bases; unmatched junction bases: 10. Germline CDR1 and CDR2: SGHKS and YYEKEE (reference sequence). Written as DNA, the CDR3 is TGTGCCAGCAGCGAGGGGGCAGGGCCCCTCTATGGCTACACCTTC. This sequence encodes CASSEGAGPLYGYTF.

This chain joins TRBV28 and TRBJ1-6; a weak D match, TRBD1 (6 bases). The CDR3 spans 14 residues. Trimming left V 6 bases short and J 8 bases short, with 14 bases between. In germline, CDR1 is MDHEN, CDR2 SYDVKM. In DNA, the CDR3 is TGTGCCAGCAGCCCGGGGGGCACACATTCACCCCTCCACTTT. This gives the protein CASSPGGTHSPLHF.

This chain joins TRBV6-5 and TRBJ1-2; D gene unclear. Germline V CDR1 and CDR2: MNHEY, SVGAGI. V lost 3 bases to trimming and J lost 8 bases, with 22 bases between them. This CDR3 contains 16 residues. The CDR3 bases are TGTGCCAGCAGTTATTCCGAAACCCGGGATCCCTTAGGCTACACCTTC. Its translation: CASSYSETRDPLGYTF.

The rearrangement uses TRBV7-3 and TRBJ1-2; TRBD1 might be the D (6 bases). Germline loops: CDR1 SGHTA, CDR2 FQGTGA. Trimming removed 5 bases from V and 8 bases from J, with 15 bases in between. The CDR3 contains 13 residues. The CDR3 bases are TGTGCCAGCAGCCCCCAGACAGGTGGCGGCTACACCTTC. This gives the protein CASSPQTGGGYTF.

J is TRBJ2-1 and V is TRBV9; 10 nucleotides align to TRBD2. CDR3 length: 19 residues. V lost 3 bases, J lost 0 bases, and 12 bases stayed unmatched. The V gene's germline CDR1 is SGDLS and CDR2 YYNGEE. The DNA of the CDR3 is TGTGCCAGCAGCGCATTAGCGGGGGGCCCCAAGAGCTCCTACAATGAGCAGTTCTTC. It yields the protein CASSALAGGPKSSYNEQFF.

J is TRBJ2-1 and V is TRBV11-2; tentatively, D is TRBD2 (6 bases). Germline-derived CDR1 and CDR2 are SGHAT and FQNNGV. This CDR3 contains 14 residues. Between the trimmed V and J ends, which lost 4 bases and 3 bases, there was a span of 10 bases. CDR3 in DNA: TGTGCCAGCAGCTCGGCGGGGAGCTACAATGAGCAGTTCTTC. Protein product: CASSSAGSYNEQFF. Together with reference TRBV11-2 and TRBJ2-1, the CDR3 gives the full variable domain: EAGVAQSPRYKIIEKRQSVAFWCNPISGHATLYWYQQILGQGPKLLIQFQNNGVVDDSQLPKDRFSAERLKGVDSTLKIQPAKLEDSAVYLCASSSAGSYNEQFFGPGTRLTVL.

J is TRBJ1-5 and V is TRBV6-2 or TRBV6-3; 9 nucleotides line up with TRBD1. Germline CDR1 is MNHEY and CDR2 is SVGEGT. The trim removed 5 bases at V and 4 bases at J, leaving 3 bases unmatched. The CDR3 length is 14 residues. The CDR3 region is CASSADRGNQPQHF. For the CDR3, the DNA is TGTGCCAGCAGTGCGGACAGGGGAAATCAGCCCCAGCATTTT.

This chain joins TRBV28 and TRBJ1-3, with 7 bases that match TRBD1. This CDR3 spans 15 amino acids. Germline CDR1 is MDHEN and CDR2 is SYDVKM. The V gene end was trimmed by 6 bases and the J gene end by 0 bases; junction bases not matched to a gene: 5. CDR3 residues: CASRLQGYSGNTIYF. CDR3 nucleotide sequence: TGTGCCAGCAGGTTACAGGGGTACTCTGGAAACACCATATATTTT.

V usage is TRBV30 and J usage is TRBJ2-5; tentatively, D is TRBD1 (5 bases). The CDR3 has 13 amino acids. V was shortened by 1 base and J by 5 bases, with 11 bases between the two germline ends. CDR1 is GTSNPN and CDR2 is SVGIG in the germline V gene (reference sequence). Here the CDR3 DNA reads TGTGCCTGGAGTGGGGGCCTGAGGGAGACCCAGTACTTC. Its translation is CAWSGGLRETQYF. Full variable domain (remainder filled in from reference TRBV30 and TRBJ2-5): SQTIHQWPATLVQPVGSPLSLECTVEGTSNPNLYWYRQAAGRGLQLLFYSVGIGQISSEVPQNLSASRPQDRQFILSSKKLLLSDSGFYLCAWSGGLRETQYFGPGTRLLVL.

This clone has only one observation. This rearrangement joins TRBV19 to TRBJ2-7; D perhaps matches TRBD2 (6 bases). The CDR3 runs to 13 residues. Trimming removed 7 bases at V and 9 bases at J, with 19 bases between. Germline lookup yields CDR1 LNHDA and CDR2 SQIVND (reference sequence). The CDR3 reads CASTDSGPEGQYF. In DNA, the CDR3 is TGTGCCAGTACTGATAGCGGACCCGAGGGGCAGTACTTC.

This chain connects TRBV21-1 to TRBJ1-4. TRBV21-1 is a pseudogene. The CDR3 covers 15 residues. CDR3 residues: CASSFRAATNEKLFF. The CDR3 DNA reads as TGTGCCAGCAGCTTCAGAGCGGCAACTAATGAAAAACTGTTTTTT.